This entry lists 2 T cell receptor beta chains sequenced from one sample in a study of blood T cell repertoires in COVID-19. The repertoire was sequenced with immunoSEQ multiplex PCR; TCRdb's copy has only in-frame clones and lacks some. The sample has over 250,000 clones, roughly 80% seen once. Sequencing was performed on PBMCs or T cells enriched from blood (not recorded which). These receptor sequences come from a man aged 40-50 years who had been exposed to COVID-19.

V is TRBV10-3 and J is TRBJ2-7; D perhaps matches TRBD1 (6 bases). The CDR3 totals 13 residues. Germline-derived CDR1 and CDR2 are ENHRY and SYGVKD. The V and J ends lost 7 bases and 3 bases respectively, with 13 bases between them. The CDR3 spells CAITFGQSYEQYF. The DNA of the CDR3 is TGTGCCATCACATTCGGACAGAGCTACGAGCAGTACTTC.

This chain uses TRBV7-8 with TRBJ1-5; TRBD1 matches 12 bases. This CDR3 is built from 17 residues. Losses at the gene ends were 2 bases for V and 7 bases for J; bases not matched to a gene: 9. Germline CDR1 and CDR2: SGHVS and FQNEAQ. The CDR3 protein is CASSLSAGTGGGQPQHF. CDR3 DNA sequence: TGTGCCAGCAGCTTAAGCGCCGGGACAGGGGGCGGACAGCCCCAGCATTTT.